Listed below are T cell receptor beta chains from one sample, sequenced in a study of blood T cell repertoires in COVID-19. Produced via immunoSEQ multiplex PCR; TCRdb's table is partial and in-frame only. The sample records approximately 480,000 clones, about nine tenths being singletons. The sample consisted of PBMCs or T cells enriched from blood (not recorded which). The receptor set was obtained from a young woman who had recovered from COVID-19. Each CDR3 is given with its conserved first and last residue. Each record gives: D gene, clone size, V gene, J gene, CDR3 protein, CDR3 DNA. The D gene is left open where the match is weak. Some rows have no size entry. The others give once, few or many, or a class for an expanded clone.

>TRBD1|NA|TRBV27|TRBJ1-2
CASSYDRVGGYTF
TGTGCCAGCAGTTACGACAGGGTTGGTGGCTACACCTTC
>NA|NA|TRBV6-5|TRBJ1-1
CATRLTGLDTEAFF
TGTGCCACCAGATTAACAGGGTTGGACACTGAAGCTTTCTTT
>NA|few|TRBV6-1|TRBJ1-3
CASSESARNSGNTIYF
TGTGCCAGCAGTGAATCGGCCAGGAACTCTGGAAACACCATATATTTT
>NA|NA|TRBV27|TRBJ1-5
CASRRDSNQPQHF
TGTGCCAGCAGACGGGATAGCAATCAGCCCCAGCATTTT
>NA|NA|TRBV18|TRBJ1-5
CASSLTSEGGGPQHF
TGTGCCAGCTCACTTACGTCGGAGGGAGGGGGGCCCCAGCATTTT
>TRBD2|NA|TRBV19|TRBJ2-1
CASTPRKRGGSNEQFF
TGTGCCAGTACCCCCAGGAAGCGGGGGGGCAGCAATGAGCAGTTCTTC
>TRBD1|NA|TRBV4-1|TRBJ2-4
CASSFTGVAKNIQYF
TGCGCCAGCAGCTTTACAGGGGTAGCTAAAAACATTCAGTACTTC
>NA|NA|TRBV5-1|TRBJ1-1
CASSLEVGGNTEAFF
TGCGCCAGCAGCTTGGAAGTCGGGGGGAACACTGAAGCTTTCTTT
>TRBD1|once|TRBV7-3|TRBJ1-1
CASSLGQGTEAFF
TGTGCCAGCAGCTTAGGACAGGGCACTGAAGCTTTCTTT
>NA|NA|TRBV10-3|TRBJ2-3
CAISESNPRQADTQYF
TGTGCCATCAGTGAGTCGAATCCCCGACAGGCAGATACGCAGTATTTT
>NA|once|TRBV2|TRBJ2-7
CASTDRDTGSYEQYF
TGTGCCAGCACCGACCGGGACACAGGGTCCTACGAGCAGTACTTC
>NA|NA|TRBV11-2|TRBJ2-7
CASSLDYGRLYEQYF
TGTGCCAGCAGCTTAGACTACGGCAGACTCTACGAGCAGTACTTC
>NA|NA|TRBV7-9|TRBJ1-5
CASSLVSQPQHF
TGTGCCAGCAGCTTAGTTAGTCAGCCCCAGCATTTT
>NA|few|TRBV30|TRBJ2-7
CAWSFATQAYEQYF
TGTGCCTGGAGTTTTGCAACCCAGGCCTACGAGCAGTACTTC
>NA|NA|TRBV3-1/TRBV3-2|TRBJ1-5
CASSQDSGGGQPQHF
TGTGCCAGCAGCCAAGATAGCGGGGGTGGTCAGCCCCAGCATTTT
>NA|NA|TRBV6-5|TRBJ1-2
CASSHNSGTSGYTF
TGTGCCAGCAGTCACAACTCCGGCACTAGTGGCTACACCTTC
>TRBD2|NA|TRBV28|TRBJ2-5
CASSVGLAEETQYF
TGTGCCAGCAGTGTAGGACTAGCAGAAGAGACCCAGTACTTC